This TCR beta chain was profiled in a study of T-cell reconstitution after alpha-beta-depleted transplantation in children. Germline V gene sequence: CDR1 SGHRS, CDR2 YFSETQ. The CDR3 covers 16 residues. The V end lost 0 bases, the J end lost 2 bases, and 13 bases lay between the germline ends. Researchers prepared the TCRbeta library using unique molecular identifiers, the study reports. TCRdb ran MiXCR on the PCR reads and lists one entry per CDR3 protein. The sample yields around 300,000 distinct CDR3 sequences, almost 8% seen once. This clonotype was found many times. Its antigen is not identified. Study conclusions and caveats: Several patients had high TCRbeta diversity at day 60; it came from surviving recipient T cells and thymic progenitors. Several hundred rapidly expanded clones from non-depleted graft cells reportedly supplied alpha-beta T cells about two months post-transplant. From newly produced T cells came most of the T-cell counts and diversity one year after transplant.

The sample in question was peripheral blood, obtained 360 days after TCRalphabeta/CD19-depleted stem cell transplant. The chain couples TRBV5-1 to TRBJ2-3; D might be TRBD2 (6 bases). This sequence originates from a female patient aged 2-9 years who had a stem cell transplant for Fanconi anemia, so the T cells may come from the graft donor. CDR3 sequence reads: CASSLAGTSTTDTQYF. In nucleotides, the CDR3 is TGCGCCAGCAGCTTGGCCGGAACTAGCACCACAGATACGCAGTATTTT.